Reported below is one T cell receptor (beta chain). What it binds is unknown. This specimen belongs to a study of esophageal squamous cell carcinoma under preoperative chemotherapy. Germline CDR1 MNHEY, CDR2 SMNVEV (reference sequence). The CDR3 is 17 amino acids. V was trimmed by 3 bases and J by 0 bases, leaving 12 bases between them. Findings of the study overall: After treatment, tumor-infiltrating lymphocytes seemed to come partly from incoming peripheral T cells, not only local changes.

One entry per CDR3 protein, called by TCRdb with MiXCR from the PCR reads. The sample records fewer than 20,000 distinct CDR3 sequences, more than 45% being singletons. As for time point: after preoperative PTX-NDP chemotherapy. Sample collection was performed from a patient given preoperative chemotherapy. The sequence was obtained from a human donor with esophageal squamous cell carcinoma. The donor label of this sample is uncertain. V usage is TRBV27 and J usage is TRBJ2-6; D is ambiguous. CDR3 nucleotide sequence: TGTGCCAGCAGTTTGCTTCTCAGCACCTCTGGGGCCAACGTCCTGACTTTC. Its protein product is CASSLLLSTSGANVLTF. Full variable domain (outside the CDR3, taken from reference TRBV27 and TRBJ2-6): EAQVTQNPRYLITVTGKKLTVTCSQNMNHEYMSWYRQDPGLGLRQIYYSMNVEVTDKGDVPEGYKVSRKEKRNFPLILESPSPNQTSLYFCASSLLLSTSGANVLTFGAGSRLTVL.